What follows describes a single T cell receptor beta chain. The use of a sample-barcoded 5' primer and a J-beta primer mix characterized a second PCR of 7 to 11 cycles. TCRdb ran MiXCR on the 5' RACE reads and lists one entry per CDR3 protein. The table records about 1.8 million distinct CDR3 sequences, approximately 50% of them present only once. This sample was taken from a study of blood T cells in healthy people across ages. Russia was home to the donors, healthy Caucasian individuals aged 6 to 90. Each donor had 8 to 10 milliliters of peripheral blood drawn. The CDR3 runs to 15 residues. Sequenced sample: blood. The clonotype comes from a woman aged 40 to 50 in good health. This sequence joins TRBV12-3 or TRBV12-4 and TRBJ2-1; TRBD2 matches 13 bases. The J call may be mistaken, given a closer DNA end match to TRBJ2-7. CDR3 DNA: TGTGCCAGCATATCGGGACTAGCGGGGAATAATGAGCAGTACTTC. This gives the protein CASISGLAGNNEQYF.